The entry below describes one TCR beta chain. CDR1 and CDR2 (germline): MNHNS, SASEGT. V was shortened by 0 bases and J by 6 bases, with 26 bases between the two germline ends. The CDR3 spans 19 residues. Generated by immunoSEQ multiplex PCR, the TCRdb table keeps only in-frame clones and is missing some. The sample contains 35,000 to 40,000 clones, around four fifths of which appear only once. The data derive from a study of PD-L1 blockade in urothelial cancer. Background on the study: Males with bladder-origin urothelial cancer made up about 90% of the roughly 29 patients. Once treatment had started, blood was analyzed at 3 weeks (second dose) and again at 6 weeks.

Time point given: pretreatment peripheral blood. The starting material was PBMCs, obtained around atezolizumab (anti-PD-L1) treatment. The J gene is TRBJ1-2, the V gene TRBV6-1; TRBD1 is a possible D gene (5 bases). The receptor was isolated from a man older than 75 with urothelial cancer. The CDR3 spells CASSEAQGSIGNSRNGYTF. The CDR3 DNA reads as TGTGCCAGCAGTGAAGCGCAGGGCAGTATCGGTAATTCGAGAAATGGCTACACCTTC.